The clone carrying this TCR beta chain was seen a few times. Losses at the gene ends were 0 bases for V and 2 bases for J; bases not matched to a gene: 4. Germline CDR1 is KGHSH and CDR2 is LQKENI. The CDR3 contains 15 residues. This record comes from a study of blood T cell repertoires in COVID-19. Study-wide background: The United States, Italy and Spain were the sources of the acute and convalescent COVID-19 samples.

Those enrolled in Seattle joined during active infection and were followed longitudinally afterward. Some clones are missing from TCRdb's copy, which holds only in-frame ones; the method was immunoSEQ multiplex PCR. Of a few hundred thousand clones listed, 85% to 90% are singletons. The gene calls are TRBV18 and TRBJ2-7, with 7 bases aligning to TRBD2. This TCR was sampled from a woman in her thirties with COVID-19, enrolled during active disease. The sample taken for sequencing was peripheral blood. The DNA of the CDR3 is TGTGCCAGCTCACCACCTGGCGGGAGTACCTACGAGCAGTACTTC. It yields the protein CASSPPGGSTYEQYF.